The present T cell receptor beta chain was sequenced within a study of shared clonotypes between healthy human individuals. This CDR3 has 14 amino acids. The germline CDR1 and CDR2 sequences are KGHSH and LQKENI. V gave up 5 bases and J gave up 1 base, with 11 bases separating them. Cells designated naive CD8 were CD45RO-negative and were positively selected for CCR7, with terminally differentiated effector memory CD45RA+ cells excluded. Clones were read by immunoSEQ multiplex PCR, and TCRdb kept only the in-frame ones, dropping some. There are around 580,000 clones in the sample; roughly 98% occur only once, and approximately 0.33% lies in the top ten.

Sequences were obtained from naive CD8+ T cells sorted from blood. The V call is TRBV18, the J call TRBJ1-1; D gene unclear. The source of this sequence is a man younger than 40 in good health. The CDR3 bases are TGTGCCAGCTCAATTTCCTCTCCGAACACTGAAGCTTTCTTT. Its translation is CASSISSPNTEAFF.